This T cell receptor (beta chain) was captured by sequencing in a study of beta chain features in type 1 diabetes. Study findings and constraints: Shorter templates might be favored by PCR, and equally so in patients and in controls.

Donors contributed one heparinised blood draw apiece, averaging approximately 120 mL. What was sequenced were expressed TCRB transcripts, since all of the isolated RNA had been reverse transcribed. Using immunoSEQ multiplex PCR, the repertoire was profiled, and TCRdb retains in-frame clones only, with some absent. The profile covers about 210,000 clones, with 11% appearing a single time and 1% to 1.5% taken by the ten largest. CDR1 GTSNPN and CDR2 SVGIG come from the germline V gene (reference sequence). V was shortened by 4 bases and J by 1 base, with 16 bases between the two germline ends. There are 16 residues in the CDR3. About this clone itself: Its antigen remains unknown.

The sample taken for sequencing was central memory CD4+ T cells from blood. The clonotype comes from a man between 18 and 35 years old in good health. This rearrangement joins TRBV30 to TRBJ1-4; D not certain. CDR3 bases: TGTGCCTGGACCTTAGGCGGGCGGGGAACTAATGAAAAACTGTTTTTT. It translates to CAWTLGGRGTNEKLFF.